The clone carrying this T cell receptor beta chain was detected only once. Nashville, Tennessee was home to all donors, who were Caucasian adults. This record comes from a study of shared clonotypes between healthy human individuals. Across the study: Plates per donor: three CD4 naive, three CD4 memory, two CD8 naive, one CD8 memory.

TCRdb's table, derived via immunoSEQ multiplex PCR, lists solely in-frame clones and lacks some. The sample yields 2 million to 3 million clones, under 95% seen once. The CDR3 covers 14 residues. Germline trimming cut 4 bases from V and 6 bases from J; bases unmatched to any gene: 11. Germline CDR1 SQVTM, CDR2 ANQGSEA. What was sequenced was naive CD4+ T cells from PBMCs. Noted subset: CD45RA+ positively selected. The genes are TRBV29-1 and TRBJ2-7; TRBD1 matches 8 bases. This sequence was found in a man aged 18 to 29 in good health. Some clones in this sample may be carry-over from other donors' samples. In nucleotides, the CDR3 is TGCAGCGTTGTTGCTACAGGGGGAGTAGGCGAGCAGTACTTC. Translated, it gives CSVVATGGVGEQYF.